This T cell receptor (beta chain) was recovered during a study of blood T cell repertoires in COVID-19. Study in general: Some COVID-19 samples were acute and others convalescent; all came from the United States, Italy and Spain. Sources were T cells, B-cell-depleted T cells, or PBMCs; the material itself was cDNA or gDNA.

Original processing notes: The assay estimated nucleated cells by amplifying reference gene primers. This table comes from immunoSEQ multiplex PCR, and its TCRdb copy is limited to in-frame clones, with some not included. V and J calls and clone size are given by that table; D and trimming were obtained from the DNA. This sample has 100,000 to 140,000 clones; approximately 88% occur once, and the top ten carry 4.5% to 5%. Germline V CDR1 and CDR2: SEHNR, FQNEAQ (reference sequence). The CDR3 totals 16 residues. The V end was cut by 5 bases, the J end by 9 bases, with 20 bases between. The chain carries TRBV7-9 and TRBJ1-6; D is perhaps TRBD1 (5 bases). The specimen sequenced was peripheral blood. The sequence was obtained from a man in his forties with active or convalescent COVID-19. CDR3 bases: TGTGCCAGCAGCCCCCCTGGGGCTTCCGGGCTTTCACCCCTCCACTTT. Translating gives CASSPPGASGLSPLHF.